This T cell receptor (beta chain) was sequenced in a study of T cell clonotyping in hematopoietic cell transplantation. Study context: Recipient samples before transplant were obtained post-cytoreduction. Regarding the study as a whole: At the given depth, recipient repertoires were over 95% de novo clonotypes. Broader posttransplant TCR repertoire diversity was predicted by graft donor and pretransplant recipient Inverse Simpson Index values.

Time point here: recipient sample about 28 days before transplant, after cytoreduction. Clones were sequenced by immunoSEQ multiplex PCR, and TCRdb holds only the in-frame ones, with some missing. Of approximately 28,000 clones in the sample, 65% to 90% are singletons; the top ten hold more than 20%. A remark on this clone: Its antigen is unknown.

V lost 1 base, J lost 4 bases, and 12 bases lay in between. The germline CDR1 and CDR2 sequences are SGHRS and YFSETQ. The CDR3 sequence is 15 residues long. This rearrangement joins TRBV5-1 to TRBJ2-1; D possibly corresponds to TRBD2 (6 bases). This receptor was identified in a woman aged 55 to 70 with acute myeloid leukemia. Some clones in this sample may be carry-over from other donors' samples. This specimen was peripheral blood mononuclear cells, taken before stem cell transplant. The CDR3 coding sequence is TGCGCCAGCAGCTTGTCCCCTAGCGCGTACAATGAGCAGTTCTTC. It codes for CASSLSPSAYNEQFF.